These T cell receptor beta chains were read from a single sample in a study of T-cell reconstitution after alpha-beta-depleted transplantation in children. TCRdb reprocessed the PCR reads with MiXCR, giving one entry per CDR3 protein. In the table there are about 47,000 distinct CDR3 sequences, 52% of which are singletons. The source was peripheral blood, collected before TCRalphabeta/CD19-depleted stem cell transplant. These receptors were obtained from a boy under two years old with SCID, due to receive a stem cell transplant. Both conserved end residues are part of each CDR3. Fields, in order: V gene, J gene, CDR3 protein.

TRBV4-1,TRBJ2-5,CASSQGGAQETQYF
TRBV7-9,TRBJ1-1,CASSTTGGDEAFF
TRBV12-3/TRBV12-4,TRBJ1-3,CASSFVPGLGGNTIYF
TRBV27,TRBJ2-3,CASSPTGYGTDTQYF
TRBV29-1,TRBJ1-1,CSVRGAVGNWENTEAFF
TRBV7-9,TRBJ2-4,CASSSFDRGAKNIQYF
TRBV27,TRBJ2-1,CASPWDCGGPRDEQFF
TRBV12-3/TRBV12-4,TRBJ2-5,CASGTSGGEETQYF
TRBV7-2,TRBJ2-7,CASSLAGYGEQYF
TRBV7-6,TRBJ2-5,CASSPSLRGGETQYF
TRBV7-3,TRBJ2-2,CASSFPDGGNTGELFF
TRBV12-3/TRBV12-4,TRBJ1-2,CASSLEGAGFGYGYTF
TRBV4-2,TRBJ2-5,CASSQMGVGGRGETQYF
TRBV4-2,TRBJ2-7,CASSPRLAGTYVQYF
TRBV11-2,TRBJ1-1,CASSLGGQGRSEAFF
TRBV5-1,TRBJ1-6,CASSPTPDNSPLHF
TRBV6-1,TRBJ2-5,CASSGTSGGLQETQYF
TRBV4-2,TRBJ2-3,CASSLTGYGTDTQYF
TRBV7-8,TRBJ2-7,CASSPRADYEQYF
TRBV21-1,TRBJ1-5,CASSKEYTANQPQHF
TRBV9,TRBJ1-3,CASSARGSRGPLGNTIYF
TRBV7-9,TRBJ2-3,CASSPRGGSTDTQYF
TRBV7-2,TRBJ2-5,CASSPPLGLMETQYF